Sequencing of this T cell receptor (beta chain) was carried out in a study of blood T cells in healthy people across ages. CDR3 length: 14 amino acids. The V and J ends lost 6 bases and 4 bases respectively, with 16 bases between them. Looked up from germline, CDR1 is DFQATT and CDR2 is SNEGSKA (reference sequence). Alongside a J-beta primer mix, a sample-barcoded 5' primer served in a second PCR lasting roughly 6 to 12 cycles. TCRdb reanalysed the 5' RACE reads using MiXCR and keeps one entry per CDR3 protein. The sample lists about 580,000 distinct CDR3 sequences, roughly 48% seen once, with approximately 23% in the top ten. Concerning this clonotype: Its antigen is not identified.

Study results and limitations: Relative to aged donors, long-lived donors carried more naive CD4+ cells and displayed higher diversity. Considered underestimates were the diversity estimates obtained from one million T cells.

The chain has TRBV20-1 and TRBJ2-1, with D perhaps given as TRBD1 or TRBD2 (6 bases each). The sample was blood. The source of this sequence is a man older than 75 in good health. CDR3 loop: CSAQRGAPYNEQFF. The CDR3 bases are TGCAGTGCCCAGAGGGGGGCCCCATACAATGAGCAGTTCTTC.